The rows below give T cell receptor beta chains drawn from one sample of a study of CD8 T cells in ankylosing spondylitis. TCRdb recomputed calls from the 5' RACE reads with MiXCR, one row per CDR3 protein. The sample has about 460,000 distinct CDR3 sequences, roughly 5.2% seen once; the top ten hold approximately 3.5%. The sample consisted of blood, either unsorted or a sorted T cell fraction (not recorded which). Receptors were obtained from a male donor with ankylosing spondylitis. Each CDR3 is given with its conserved first and last residue. A D gene is named only where the DNA matches it firmly. Part of the rows lack a size; the others show once, few, many or a class for expanded clones.

j_call: TRBJ2-4
v_call: TRBV11-2
d_call: -
clone_size: many
cdr3_nt: TGTGCCAGCAGCGGCACGGGGTACATTCAGTACTTC
cdr3_aa: CASSGTGYIQYF

j_call: TRBJ2-6
v_call: TRBV20-1
d_call: -
clone_size: -
cdr3_nt: TGCAGTGTGGACAGAAGCTCTGGGGCCAACGTCCTGACTTTC
cdr3_aa: CSVDRSSGANVLTF

j_call: TRBJ1-5
v_call: TRBV20-1
d_call: -
clone_size: many
cdr3_nt: TGCAGTGCTCGAGGGGGGACTGATAGCAATCAGCCCCAGCATTTT
cdr3_aa: CSARGGTDSNQPQHF

j_call: TRBJ1-2
v_call: TRBV20-1
d_call: -
clone_size: many
cdr3_nt: TGCAGTGCTAGAGATAAGGTCTTTGGACAGTTCTTCTATGGCTACACCTTC
cdr3_aa: CSARDKVFGQFFYGYTF

j_call: TRBJ2-7
v_call: TRBV4-2
d_call: -
clone_size: many
cdr3_nt: TGTGCCAGCAGCCAAGTCTCCACGGGAGTGGAAGAGCAGTACTTC
cdr3_aa: CASSQVSTGVEEQYF

j_call: TRBJ2-1
v_call: TRBV7-2
d_call: -
clone_size: many
cdr3_nt: TGTGCCAGCAGCGTCATACTACTTTCTGAGCAGTTCTTC
cdr3_aa: CASSVILLSEQFF

j_call: TRBJ1-5
v_call: TRBV6-5
d_call: -
clone_size: many
cdr3_nt: TGTGCCAGCATTATGAAGGTAGGACAGCCCCAGCATTTT
cdr3_aa: CASIMKVGQPQHF

j_call: TRBJ2-1
v_call: TRBV20-1
d_call: -
clone_size: many
cdr3_nt: TGCAGTGCCTTGCACCCGAGCTCCTACAATGAGCAGTTCTTC
cdr3_aa: CSALHPSSYNEQFF

j_call: TRBJ1-1
v_call: TRBV4-1
d_call: TRBD1
clone_size: many
cdr3_nt: TGCGCCAGCAGCCAAGATGGGACAGGGGTTGGCACTGAAGCTTTCTTT
cdr3_aa: CASSQDGTGVGTEAFF

j_call: TRBJ2-5
v_call: TRBV4-2
d_call: TRBD2
clone_size: many
cdr3_nt: TGTGCCAGCAGCCGAATTAGCGGGGGGGCCCTAGAGACCCAGTACTTC
cdr3_aa: CASSRISGGALETQYF

j_call: TRBJ2-1
v_call: TRBV5-1
d_call: -
clone_size: many
cdr3_nt: TGCGCCAGCAAGGACTACAATGAGCAGTTCTTC
cdr3_aa: CASKDYNEQFF

j_call: TRBJ2-3
v_call: TRBV4-2
d_call: TRBD1
clone_size: few
cdr3_nt: TGTGCCAGCAGCCACCGGGGACAGGGGGATACGCAGTATTTT
cdr3_aa: CASSHRGQGDTQYF

j_call: TRBJ2-1
v_call: TRBV7-2
d_call: -
clone_size: many
cdr3_nt: TGTGCCAGCAGCTTAGTGGGACCAAGAGAGCAGTTCTTC
cdr3_aa: CASSLVGPREQFF

j_call: TRBJ2-7
v_call: TRBV6-5
d_call: -
clone_size: many
cdr3_nt: TGTGCCAGCAGTTACTGGGGGCGGGGCGGGATCTACGAGCAGTACTTC
cdr3_aa: CASSYWGRGGIYEQYF

j_call: TRBJ1-2
v_call: TRBV5-1
d_call: -
clone_size: many
cdr3_nt: TGCGCCAGCAGCTTGCAAAGGGATGGCTACACCTTC
cdr3_aa: CASSLQRDGYTF

j_call: TRBJ2-7
v_call: TRBV10-3
d_call: -
clone_size: many
cdr3_nt: TGTGCCATCAGTGCTAAGTCGGGCCTCTCCTACGAGCAGTACTTC
cdr3_aa: CAISAKSGLSYEQYF

j_call: TRBJ2-1
v_call: TRBV20-1
d_call: TRBD2
clone_size: many
cdr3_nt: TGCAGTGCTAGAGATAGCGGGAGGGCCGTCGATGAGCAGTTCTTC
cdr3_aa: CSARDSGRAVDEQFF

j_call: TRBJ1-6
v_call: TRBV3-1
d_call: -
clone_size: -
cdr3_nt: TGTGCCAGCAGCCAAGCGGGGGGTAATTCACCCCTCCACTTT
cdr3_aa: CASSQAGGNSPLHF

j_call: TRBJ2-1
v_call: TRBV7-6
d_call: -
clone_size: many
cdr3_nt: TGTGCCAGCAGCATCCGAGGACCCTATAGGTCTAGCGCGGAGCAGTTCTTC
cdr3_aa: CASSIRGPYRSSAEQFF